A single T cell receptor beta chain is shown here with its context. Its specificity is unknown. This clone may be a read error of a much larger clone one base away. Russia was home to the donors, healthy Caucasian individuals aged roughly 6 to 90. The ends were cut back, 4 bases at V and 6 bases at J, with 15 bases in the middle. There are 14 residues in the CDR3. Germline loops: CDR1 SNHLY, CDR2 FYNNEI. This sample was taken from a study of blood T cells in healthy people across ages. The study's findings and limits: Versus aged donors, long-lived donors had higher diversity and more naive CD4+ cells. TCR beta diversity per million T cells fell roughly linearly with age.

The authors ran a second PCR of about 6 to 11 cycles using a sample-barcoded 5' primer and a J-beta primer mix. Every single cDNA molecule received a tag from a template-switch adaptor with 12 random nucleotides. Each CDR3 protein gets one entry after TCRdb re-called the 5' RACE reads with MiXCR. This repertoire shows around 870,000 distinct CDR3 sequences, around 26% found once; its top ten account for 17%. J is TRBJ1-2 and V is TRBV2; weak D call: TRBD1 (5 bases). The TCR originated in a woman older than 75 in good health. Source material: blood. The CDR3 DNA reads as TGTGCCAGCAGTGCGTCAGGGAGTCTTGATGGCTACACCTTC. The encoded protein is CASSASGSLDGYTF.